This TCR beta chain was observed in a study of human T cells and chemical hapten exposure. The CDR3 is 15 residues long. The germline V and J ends were trimmed by 2 bases and 8 bases, with 17 bases remaining between them. Germline V lookup: CDR1 MRHNA, CDR2 SNTAGT. Time point noted: pre-sensitization, week 0. The treatment was: therapeutic diphenylcyclopropenone sensitization with weekly scalp DPC. This clonotype appeared a few times. TCRdb used MiXCR to reprocess the RACE reads, holding one entry per CDR3 protein. Among tens of thousands of distinct CDR3 sequences, 9.4% were seen once, and the ten largest hold 13% to 15%.

This chain links TRBV6-4 with TRBJ2-3, with a weak D call TRBD2 (7 bases). This TCR was sampled from a woman in her thirties or forties with alopecia areata. Some clones in this sample may be carry-over from other donors' samples. The material sequenced was whole blood, taken in connection with sensitization to the hapten diphenylcyclopropenone (DPC). CDR3 sequence: CASSDHAGAGSTQYF. CDR3 in DNA: TGTGCCAGCAGTGACCATGCGGGGGCCGGATCTACGCAGTATTTT.